This TCR beta chain is drawn from a study of regulatory dendritic cells for organ transplantation. Overall study findings and caveats: Considerable individual heterogeneity was seen in alloreactive memory CD8+ T cells. Memory CD8+ clonal expansion seemed more limited with regulatory than mature dendritic cells. The most alloreactive TCR clonotypes were found in resting memory CD8+ cells.

Naive CD45RA+ and memory CD45RO+ CD4+ or CD8+ T cells were FACS-sorted. The CDR3 covers 14 residues. Germline V gene sequence: CDR1 LNHDA, CDR2 SQIVND (reference sequence). The ends were cut back, 9 bases at V and 4 bases at J, with 17 bases in the middle. On this clone itself: The target antigen is unknown.

Clones were sequenced by immunoSEQ multiplex PCR, and TCRdb holds only the in-frame ones, with some missing. Seen here are under 40,000 clones, about nine tenths observed once, and the top ten hold around 0.11%. The rearrangement uses TRBV19 and TRBJ2-3; no firm D call. The sequencing sample was made of naive CD8+ T cells from blood. As for subset: CD45RA+ naive T cells. This TCR was recovered from a human donor in good health. CDR3 in DNA: TGTGCCAGCACGGACCTACGGTGGTCAGATACGCAGTATTTT. Amino acid sequence: CASTDLRWSDTQYF.